This TCR beta chain was sequenced in a study of T cell responses to AZD1222 COVID-19 vaccine. Study-level results: Baseline seropositives among AZD1222 recipients totaled only five to seven. Clonal diversity may have been underestimated in mostly white British donors. With two AZD1222 doses given, Spike-specific TCR breadth and depth both rose.

V was pared by 0 bases and J by 2 bases, with 13 bases between. Germline CDR1 and CDR2: SGHRS and YFSETQ. This CDR3 has 16 amino acids. The analysis combined second doses at about 4 or about 12 weeks. About this clone itself: What it binds is unknown.

TCRdb's table, derived via immunoSEQ multiplex PCR, lists solely in-frame clones and lacks some. This sample has 250,000 to 300,000 clones, with 85% to 95% found just once. The receptor was derived from an adult who received the AZD1222 COVID-19 vaccine. Specimen: peripheral blood, collected 28 days after the second AZD1222 dose. The rearrangement uses TRBV5-1 and TRBJ2-3; D tentatively reads TRBD1 or TRBD2 (6 bases each). As DNA, the CDR3 is TGCGCCAGCAGCTTGGAAGGGGGGACATCCACAGATACGCAGTATTTT. Its translation: CASSLEGGTSTDTQYF.